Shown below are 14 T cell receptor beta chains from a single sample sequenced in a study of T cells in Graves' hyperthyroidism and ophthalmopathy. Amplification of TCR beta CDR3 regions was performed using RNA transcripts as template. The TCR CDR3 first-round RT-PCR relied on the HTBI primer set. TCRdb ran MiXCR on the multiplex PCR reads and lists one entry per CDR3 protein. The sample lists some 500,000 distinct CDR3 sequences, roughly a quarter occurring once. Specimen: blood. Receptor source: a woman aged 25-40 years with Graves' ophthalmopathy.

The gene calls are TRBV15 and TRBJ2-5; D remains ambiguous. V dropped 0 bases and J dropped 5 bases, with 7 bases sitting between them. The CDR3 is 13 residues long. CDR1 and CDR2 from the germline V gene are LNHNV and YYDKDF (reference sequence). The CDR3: CATSRDMEETQYF. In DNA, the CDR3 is TGTGCCACCAGCAGAGATATGGAGGAGACCCAGTACTTC.

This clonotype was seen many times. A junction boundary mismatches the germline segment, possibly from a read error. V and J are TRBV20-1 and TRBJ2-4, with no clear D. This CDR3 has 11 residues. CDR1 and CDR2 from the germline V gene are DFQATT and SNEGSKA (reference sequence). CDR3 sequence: CSALNKDIQYF. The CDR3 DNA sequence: TGCAGTGCTCTAAACAAAGACATTCAGTACTTC.

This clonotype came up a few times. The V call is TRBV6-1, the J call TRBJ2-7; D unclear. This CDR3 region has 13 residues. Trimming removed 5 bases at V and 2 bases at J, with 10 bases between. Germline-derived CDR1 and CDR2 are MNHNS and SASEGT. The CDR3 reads CASSQATAYEQYF. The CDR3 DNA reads TGTGCCAGCAGTCAGGCTACAGCCTACGAGCAGTACTTC.

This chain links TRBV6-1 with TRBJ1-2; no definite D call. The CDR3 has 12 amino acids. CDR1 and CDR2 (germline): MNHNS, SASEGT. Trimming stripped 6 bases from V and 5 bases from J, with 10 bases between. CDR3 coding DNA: TGTGCCAGCAGAGGGCCTGCTTATGGCTACACCTTC. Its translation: CASRGPAYGYTF.

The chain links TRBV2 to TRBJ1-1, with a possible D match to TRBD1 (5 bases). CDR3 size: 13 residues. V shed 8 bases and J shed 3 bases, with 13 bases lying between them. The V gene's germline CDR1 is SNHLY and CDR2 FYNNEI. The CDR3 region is CASSGTVYTEAFF. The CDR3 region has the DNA TGTGCCAGCTCTGGGACTGTGTACACTGAAGCTTTCTTT.

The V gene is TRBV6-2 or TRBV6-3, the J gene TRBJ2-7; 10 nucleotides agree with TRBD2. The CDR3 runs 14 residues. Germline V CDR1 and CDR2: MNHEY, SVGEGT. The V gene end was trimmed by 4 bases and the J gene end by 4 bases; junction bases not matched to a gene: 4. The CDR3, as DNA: TGTGCCAGCAGTTGGGGACTAGCGTTGTACGAGCAGTACTTC. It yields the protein CASSWGLALYEQYF.

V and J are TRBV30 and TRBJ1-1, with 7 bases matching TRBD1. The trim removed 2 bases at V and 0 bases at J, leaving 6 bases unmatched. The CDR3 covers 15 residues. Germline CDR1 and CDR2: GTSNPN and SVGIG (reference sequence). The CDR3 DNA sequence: TGTGCCTGGAGTCCGACCGGGACAGTGAACACTGAAGCTTTCTTT. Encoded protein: CAWSPTGTVNTEAFF.

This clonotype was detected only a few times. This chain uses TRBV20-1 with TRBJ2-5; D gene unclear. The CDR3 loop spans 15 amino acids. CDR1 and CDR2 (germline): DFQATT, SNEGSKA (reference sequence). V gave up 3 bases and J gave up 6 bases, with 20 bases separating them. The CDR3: CSARLRGSKSKTQYF. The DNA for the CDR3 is TGCAGTGCTAGGCTCAGAGGTAGTAAGTCAAAGACCCAGTACTTC.

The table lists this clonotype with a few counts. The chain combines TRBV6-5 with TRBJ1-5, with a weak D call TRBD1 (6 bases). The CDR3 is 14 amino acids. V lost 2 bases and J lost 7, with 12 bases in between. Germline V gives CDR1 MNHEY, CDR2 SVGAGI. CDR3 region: CASSYPNRDQPQHF. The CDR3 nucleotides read TGTGCCAGCAGTTACCCTAACAGGGACCAGCCCCAGCATTTT.

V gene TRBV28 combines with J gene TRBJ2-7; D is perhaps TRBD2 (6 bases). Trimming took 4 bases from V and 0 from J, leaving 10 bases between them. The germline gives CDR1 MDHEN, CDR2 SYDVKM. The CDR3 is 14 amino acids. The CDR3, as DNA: TGTGCCAGCAGTTCGTGGAGGGACTCCTACGAGCAGTACTTC. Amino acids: CASSSWRDSYEQYF.

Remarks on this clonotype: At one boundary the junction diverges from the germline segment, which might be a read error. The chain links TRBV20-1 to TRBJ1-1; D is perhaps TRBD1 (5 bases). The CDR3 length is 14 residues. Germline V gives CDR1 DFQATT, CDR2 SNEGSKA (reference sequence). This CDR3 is CSAFSGHLYTESFF. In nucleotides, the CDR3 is TGCAGTGCTTTCTCGGGGCATTTATACACTGAATCTTTCTTT.

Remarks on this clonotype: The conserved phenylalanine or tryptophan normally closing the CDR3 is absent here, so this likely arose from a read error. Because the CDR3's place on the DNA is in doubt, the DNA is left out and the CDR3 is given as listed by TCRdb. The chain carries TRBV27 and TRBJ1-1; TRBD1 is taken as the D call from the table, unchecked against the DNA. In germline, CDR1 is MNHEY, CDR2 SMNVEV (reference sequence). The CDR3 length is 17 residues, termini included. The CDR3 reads CASSISGTGVLGTEACV.

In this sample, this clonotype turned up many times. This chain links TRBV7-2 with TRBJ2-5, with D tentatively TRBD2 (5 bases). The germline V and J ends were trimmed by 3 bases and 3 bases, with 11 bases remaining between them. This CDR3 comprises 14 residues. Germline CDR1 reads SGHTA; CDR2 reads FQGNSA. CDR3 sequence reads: CASSFKDSEETQYF. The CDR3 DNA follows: TGTGCCAGCAGCTTTAAGGACTCTGAAGAGACCCAGTACTTC. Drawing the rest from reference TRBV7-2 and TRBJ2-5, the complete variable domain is GAGVSQSPSNKVTEKGKDVELRCDPISGHTALYWYRQSLGQGLEFLIYFQGNSAPDKSGLPSDRFSAERTGGSVSTLTIQRTQQEDSAVYLCASSFKDSEETQYFGPGTRLLVL.

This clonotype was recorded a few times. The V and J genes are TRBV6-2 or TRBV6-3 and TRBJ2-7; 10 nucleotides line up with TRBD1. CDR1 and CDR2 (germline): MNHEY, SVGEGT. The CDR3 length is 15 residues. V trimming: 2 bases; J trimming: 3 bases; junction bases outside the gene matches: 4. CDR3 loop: CASSYRDRGNYEQYF. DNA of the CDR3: TGTGCCAGCAGTTACCGGGACAGGGGAAACTACGAGCAGTACTTC.